Presented here are 26 T cell receptor beta chains from one specimen sequenced in a study of PD-1 blockade in classical Hodgkin lymphoma. Time point of the sample: newly diagnosed, previously untreated cHL patient sample. Magnetic negative selection purified CD4+ T cells from thawed PBMCs. Method: immunoSEQ multiplex PCR; TCRdb's copy keeps in-frame clones and lacks some. The sample lists 20,000 to 25,000 clones, roughly nine tenths occurring once. The sequenced material came from CD4+ T cells from blood. The receptors were sampled from a human donor with classical Hodgkin lymphoma.

This CDR3 is CATFRAGRYNEQFF. The DNA of the CDR3 is TGTGCCACCTTTCGGGCAGGCCGGTACAATGAGCAGTTCTTC. V is TRBV28 and J is TRBJ2-1; D not resolved. Germline lookup yields CDR1 MDHEN and CDR2 SYDVKM. The V end lost 10 bases, the J end lost 4 bases, and 17 bases lay between the germline ends. The length of the CDR3 is 14 residues.

The chain has TRBV4-1 and TRBJ1-4, with 7 positions matching TRBD1. Germline V gene data show CDR1 as MGHRA and CDR2 as YSYEKL. V was clipped by 2 bases and J by 3 bases; unmatched bases: 3. This CDR3 is 15 amino acids long. The CDR3 DNA reads as TGCGCCAGCAGCCAAAACAGGGGACCTAATGAAAAACTGTTTTTT. Translated, it gives CASSQNRGPNEKLFF.

This rearrangement joins TRBV4-3 to TRBJ2-7; D is possibly TRBD1 or TRBD2 (5 bases each). Trimming shortened V by 3 bases and J by 2 bases, and 17 bases separated the two germline ends. The CDR3 is 16 residues long. In germline, CDR1 is LGHNA, CDR2 YSLEER. The CDR3 loop reads CASSQGVGRLAYEQYF. CDR3 coding DNA: TGCGCCAGCAGCCAGGGGGTGGGACGGCTGGCCTACGAGCAGTACTTC.

The V gene is TRBV7-2, the J gene TRBJ2-1; tentatively, D is TRBD2 (7 bases). This CDR3 contains 19 residues. Trimming stripped 2 bases from V and 7 bases from J, with 27 bases between. In germline, CDR1 is SGHTA, CDR2 FQGNSA. Here the CDR3 DNA reads TGTGCCAGCAGCTTATCTACTTTCGTTGGCGGGGGCGCGTTGAATGAGCAGTTCTTC. This codes for CASSLSTFVGGGALNEQFF.

The rearrangement uses TRBV16 and TRBJ1-1; D unresolved. In germline, CDR1 is KGHSY, CDR2 FQNENV. V lost 1 base and J 4 bases, leaving 16 bases between the germline ends. CDR3 size: 16 residues. CDR3 amino acids: CASSQLAWGSGTEAFF. As DNA, the CDR3 is TGTGCCAGCAGCCAATTGGCCTGGGGTTCGGGCACTGAAGCTTTCTTT.

The CDR3 DNA is TGTGCCAGCAGCTCGCTGACAGGGTTAGGGTCCTACAATGAGCAGTTCTTC. This translates into CASSSLTGLGSYNEQFF. This sequence joins TRBV7-9 and TRBJ2-1; the match to TRBD1 covers 7 bases. The CDR3 extends over 17 amino acids. Per the germline V gene, CDR1 is SEHNR and CDR2 is FQNEAQ (reference sequence). Unmatched junction bases numbered 10, after V lost 4 bases and J lost 1 base. Full variable domain (rest looked up from reference TRBV7-9 and TRBJ2-1): DTGVSQNPRHKITKRGQNVTFRCDPISEHNRLYWYRQTLGQGPEFLTYFQNEAQLEKSRLLSDRFSAERPKGSFSTLEIQRTEQGDSAMYLCASSSLTGLGSYNEQFFGPGTRLTVL.

The gene calls are TRBV30 and TRBJ2-5, with TRBD2 matching over 9 bases. CDR3 size: 15 residues. The V and J ends lost 1 base and 5 bases, in that order; junction bases with no gene match: 8. Germline values: CDR1 GTSNPN, CDR2 SVGIG (reference sequence). The CDR3 spells CAWSGEAGGEETQYF. CDR3 bases: TGTGCCTGGAGTGGCGAAGCGGGGGGTGAGGAGACCCAGTACTTC.

The chain has TRBV6-6 and TRBJ2-7; unclear D gene. Germline CDR1 and CDR2: MNHNY and SVGAGI (reference sequence). The CDR3 extends over 12 amino acids. Trimming took off 11 bases at V and 6 bases at J, with 17 bases between the two ends. CDR3 DNA sequence: TGTGCCGCAGCAGCGTGGTACGGCGAGCAGTACTTC. This gives the protein CAAAAWYGEQYF.

This chain uses TRBV6-5 with TRBJ1-3; 7 nucleotides match TRBD1. V shed 0 bases, J shed 5 bases, and the junction held 4 bases outside the gene matches. Per the germline V gene, CDR1 is MNHEY and CDR2 is SVGAGI. The CDR3 totals 15 residues. The CDR3, as DNA: TGTGCCAGCAGTTACTCGTCAGGGGGACGAAACACCATATATTTT. Translation: CASSYSSGGRNTIYF.

The rearrangement links TRBV15 to TRBJ1-4; D possibly corresponds to TRBD1 (6 bases). Germline V gives CDR1 LNHNV, CDR2 YYDKDF (reference sequence). This CDR3 region has 15 residues. Trimming removed 2 bases at V and 3 bases at J, with 10 bases between. CDR3 in amino acids: CATSRRQAPNEKLFF. CDR3 DNA: TGTGCCACCAGCAGACGACAGGCCCCTAATGAAAAACTGTTTTTT.

The V and J genes are TRBV19 and TRBJ1-5; weak D call: TRBD1 (6 bases). V gave up 6 bases and J gave up 4 bases, with 16 bases separating them. The germline gives CDR1 LNHDA, CDR2 SQIVND (reference sequence). The CDR3 sequence is 15 residues long. The CDR3 loop reads CASSTGPGANQPQHF. In DNA, the CDR3 is TGTGCCAGTAGCACAGGGCCGGGCGCAAATCAGCCCCAGCATTTT.

V is TRBV5-6 and J is TRBJ1-5; 9 bases map to TRBD1. V dropped 2 bases and J dropped 1; count of bases not matched to a gene: 1. The CDR3 extends over 15 amino acids. In germline, CDR1 is SGHDT, CDR2 YYEEEE. The CDR3 is CASSLGTGSNQPQHF. CDR3 in DNA: TGTGCCAGCAGCTTAGGGACAGGGAGCAATCAGCCCCAGCATTTT.

CDR3 coding DNA: TGCAGCGTTGATCCGGATAGCTCTGGGGCCAACGTCCTGACTTTC. Amino acids: CSVDPDSSGANVLTF. This rearrangement joins TRBV29-1 to TRBJ2-6; D is ambiguous. V was trimmed by 3 bases and J by 0 bases, leaving 9 bases between them. The CDR3 contains 15 residues. Germline CDR1 is SQVTM and CDR2 is ANQGSEA.

V is TRBV6-1 and J is TRBJ2-3; weak D call: TRBD1 (6 bases). The CDR3 runs 16 residues. CDR1 and CDR2 from the germline V gene are MNHNS and SASEGT. V was cut by 1 base and J by 6 bases, with 17 bases left in between. CDR3 coding DNA: TGTGCCAGCAGTGAAGGTGTGCAGGGGAGTTTGGATACGCAGTATTTT. Encoded protein: CASSEGVQGSLDTQYF.

The CDR3: CASSTGTTGELFF. The CDR3 DNA follows: TGCGCCAGTTCGACAGGGACCACCGGGGAGCTGTTTTTT. This chain uses TRBV5-1 with TRBJ2-2; 7 bases are a match to TRBD1. Trimming removed 8 bases from V and 4 bases from J; junction bases left unmatched: 5. Germline V lookup: CDR1 SGHRS, CDR2 YFSETQ. This CDR3 is 13 amino acids long.

V and J are TRBV5-1 and TRBJ2-5; 7 nucleotides match TRBD2. The CDR3 is 16 amino acids. V dropped 1 base and J dropped 3; count of bases not matched to a gene: 9. Germline V lookup: CDR1 SGHRS, CDR2 YFSETQ. This CDR3 reads CASSLRGDLGEETQYF. The CDR3, as DNA: TGCGCCAGCAGCTTGCGGGGGGACCTCGGGGAAGAGACCCAGTACTTC.

CDR3 sequence reads: CASSPTGGSDQPQHF. CDR3 nucleotides: TGTGCCAGCAGCCCGACAGGGGGCAGCGATCAGCCCCAGCATTTT. This chain links TRBV7-8 with TRBJ1-5; 10 bases map to TRBD1. Germline lookup yields CDR1 SGHVS and CDR2 FQNEAQ. The CDR3 spans 15 residues. With 5 bases clipped from V and 5 bases from J, the junction kept 6 bases outside the gene matches.

There are a few counts of this clone. This sequence joins TRBV7-6 and TRBJ1-6; D not resolved. The CDR3 loop spans 13 amino acids. CDR1 and CDR2 (germline): SGHVS, FNYEAQ. Trimming cost V 4 bases and J 4 bases, with 5 bases left between them. CDR3 in DNA: TGTGCCAGCAGCTGGGGATATAATTCACCCCTCCACTTT. It is translated as CASSWGYNSPLHF.

J is TRBJ2-3 and V is TRBV10-3; D is unclear. The CDR3 runs 12 residues. From germline, CDR1 is ENHRY and CDR2 SYGVKD. The germline V and J ends were trimmed by 1 base and 8 bases, with 7 bases remaining between them. The CDR3 nucleotides read TGTGCCATCAGTGAGTTTGAGATTACGCAGTATTTT. Amino acids: CAISEFEITQYF.

The V and J genes are TRBV27 and TRBJ2-4; the D gene is possibly TRBD1 (7 bases). Deletions cut 8 bases from V and 2 bases from J, with 19 bases between. CDR3 length: 16 residues. Germline V gene lookup returns CDR1 MNHEY and CDR2 SMNVEV (reference sequence). CDR3 bases: TGTGCCAGCGCCAGGGGGGAAATCTCAACCAAAAACATTCAGTACTTC. Encoded protein: CASARGEISTKNIQYF.

This clone was seen a single time. The J gene is TRBJ1-2, the V gene TRBV7-2, with D perhaps TRBD1 (5 bases). V was pared by 3 bases and J by 3 bases, with 14 bases between. This CDR3 is 15 amino acids long. CDR1 and CDR2 from the germline V gene are SGHTA and FQGNSA. The CDR3 reads CASSFIQGVDYGYTF. CDR3 bases: TGTGCCAGCAGCTTCATTCAGGGTGTGGACTATGGCTACACCTTC.

The rearrangement joins TRBV7-7 to TRBJ2-1; TRBD1 matches 10 bases. CDR3 length: 15 amino acids. Unmatched junction bases numbered 5, after V lost 5 bases and J lost 4 bases. CDR1 is SSHAT, CDR2 FNYEAQ, per germline (reference sequence). This CDR3 reads CASSPRTGGYNEQFF. In nucleotides, the CDR3 is TGTGCCAGCAGCCCGAGGACAGGGGGGTACAATGAGCAGTTCTTC.

This clone appeared once. The gene calls are TRBV6-6 and TRBJ2-1; TRBD2 matches 7 bases. The CDR3 runs 16 residues. The germline V gene has CDR1 MNHNY and CDR2 SVGAGI (reference sequence). With 0 bases clipped from V and 0 bases from J, the junction kept 2 bases outside the gene matches. CDR3 nucleotides: TGTGCCAGCAGTTACTCGTCGGGGGGCTCCTACAATGAGCAGTTCTTC. Translation: CASSYSSGGSYNEQFF.

The CDR3 region has the DNA TGTGCCAGCAGTTTATCTTACAGGGATTATGAAAAACTGTTTTTT. Protein product: CASSLSYRDYEKLFF. The chain carries TRBV27 and TRBJ1-4; D might be TRBD1 (6 bases). CDR3 size: 15 residues. V dropped 0 bases and J dropped 6 bases, with 11 bases sitting between them. Per the germline V gene, CDR1 is MNHEY and CDR2 is SMNVEV (reference sequence).

With regard to this clone: This CDR3 is also generated by other DNA sequences in the sample. The rearrangement links TRBV18 to TRBJ2-7; D may correspond to TRBD1 or TRBD2 (6 bases each). The CDR3 consists of 14 residues. Germline V gene lookup returns CDR1 KGHSH and CDR2 LQKENI. V was shortened by 3 bases and J by 2 bases, with 11 bases between the two germline ends. CDR3 loop: CASSPEGGPYEQYF. The CDR3 DNA sequence: TGTGCCAGCTCACCGGAGGGGGGCCCCTACGAGCAGTACTTC.

The V and J genes are TRBV5-1 and TRBJ2-5; D perhaps matches TRBD1 (5 bases). Trimming cost V 0 bases and J 1 base, with 10 bases left between them. The CDR3 length is 15 residues. Per the germline V gene, CDR1 is SGHRS and CDR2 is YFSETQ. The CDR3 DNA sequence: TGCGCCAGCAGCTTGGGGGGCAGCCCCCAAGAGACCCAGTACTTC. It encodes CASSLGGSPQETQYF.